This TCR beta chain came from a study of blood T cell repertoires in COVID-19. Overall study context: The analysed material was cDNA or gDNA that came from T cells, B-cell-depleted T cells, or PBMCs.

The CDR3 runs 14 residues. CDR1 SGHTA and CDR2 FQGTGA come from the germline V gene. Worth noting for this clone: An end of the junction differs from the germline gene, which may be a read error.

All recovered Cohort 3 donors got two negative PCRs, got clearance, or saw symptom resolution. Sequencing was performed with immunoSEQ multiplex PCR; in TCRdb, only in-frame clones are kept and a portion is missing. Of roughly 300,000 clones in the sample, nearly 90% were seen once. The clonotype comes from a woman aged 25 to 39 who had recovered from COVID-19. V is TRBV7-3 and J is TRBJ2-2; the match to TRBD1 covers 7 bases. Input material: PBMCs or T cells enriched from blood (not recorded which). CDR3 DNA: TGTGCCAGCAGCGTAACCCAGGGGGCCGGGGAGCTGTTTTTT. Residues: CASSVTQGAGELFF. Complete variable domain (other parts from reference TRBV7-3 and TRBJ2-2): GAGVSQTPSNKVTEKGKYVELRCDPISGHTALYWYRQSLGQGPEFLIYFQGTGAADDSGLPNDRFFAVRPEGSVSTLKIQRTERGDSAVYLCASSVTQGAGELFFGEGSRLTVL.